Below, 8 T cell receptor beta chains from the same sample are listed, as sequenced in a study of T cells in placental villitis. Sequencing used immunoSEQ v4. Some clones are missing from TCRdb's copy, which holds only in-frame ones; the method was immunoSEQ multiplex PCR. The sample lists under 800 clones; about nine tenths were seen once. Sequenced sample: placental tissue containing maternal and fetal cells. The receptors were sampled from a human donor in good health; the placental T cells may come from both mother and fetus.

The V gene is TRBV4-3, the J gene TRBJ2-4; D gene ambiguous. The CDR3 totals 16 residues. Between the trimmed V and J ends, which lost 0 bases and 0 bases, there was a span of 9 bases. In germline, CDR1 is LGHNA, CDR2 YSLEER. In nucleotides, the CDR3 is TGCGCCAGCAGCCAAGAGTGGGGATTAGCCAAAAACATTCAGTACTTC. Its protein product is CASSQEWGLAKNIQYF.

The chain links TRBV19 to TRBJ2-7; D perhaps matches TRBD1 (5 bases). The CDR3 sequence is 11 residues long. Germline-derived CDR1 and CDR2 are LNHDA and SQIVND (reference sequence). V gave up 7 bases and J gave up 6 bases, with 10 bases separating them. The CDR3 spells CASIQGGEQYF. CDR3 coding DNA: TGTGCCAGTATCCAGGGTGGCGAGCAGTACTTC.

DNA for the CDR3: TGTGCCAGCAGCTTAGTAGTTTTCCAAGAGACCCAGTACTTC. As protein: CASSLVVFQETQYF. The chain is built from TRBV7-2 and TRBJ2-5; D gene unclear. Trimming left V 1 base short and J 1 base short, with 7 bases between. The CDR3 contains 14 residues. Germline CDR1 is SGHTA and CDR2 is FQGNSA.

The rearrangement joins TRBV9 to TRBJ2-3; possible D gene TRBD1, 5 bases. The germline CDR1 and CDR2 sequences are SGDLS and YYNGEE. The CDR3 runs to 14 residues. The V end lost 4 bases, the J end lost 0 bases, and 9 bases lay between the germline ends. CDR3 in DNA: TGTGCCAGCAGCCCCAGGGATAGCACAGATACGCAGTATTTT. Its protein is CASSPRDSTDTQYF.

V and J are TRBV29-1 and TRBJ2-7; TRBD2 is a possible D gene (5 bases). Looked up from germline, CDR1 is SQVTM and CDR2 is ANQGSEA. The CDR3 is 12 amino acids. Trimming took 3 bases from V and 6 from J, leaving 12 bases between them. The CDR3 DNA follows: TGCAGCGTTGACGGGGATGCTCGCGAGCAGTACTTC. It translates to CSVDGDAREQYF.

This sequence joins TRBV4-3 and TRBJ2-3; 12 positions agree with TRBD2. Germline-derived CDR1 and CDR2 are LGHNA and YSLEER. This CDR3 has 17 amino acids. V lost 2 bases, J lost 7 bases, and 10 bases stayed unmatched. The CDR3 protein is CASSQHLAGGPMHTQYF. CDR3 coding DNA: TGCGCCAGCAGCCAACATCTAGCGGGAGGGCCAATGCATACGCAGTATTTT.

The chain recombines TRBV6-4 with TRBJ2-3, with TRBD2 matching 7 bases. The CDR3 sequence is 15 residues long. J lost 0 bases, V lost 5 bases, and 5 bases had no gene match. Germline CDR1 is MRHNA and CDR2 is SNTAGT. CDR3 loop: CASSRLADSTDTQYF. The CDR3 DNA follows: TGTGCCAGCAGTCGACTAGCTGATAGCACAGATACGCAGTATTTT.

The J gene is TRBJ1-5, the V gene TRBV12-5; TRBD1 aligns across 8 bases. The CDR3 runs to 14 residues. The V gene's germline CDR1 is LGHNT and CDR2 FRNRAP. The trim removed 1 base at V and 6 bases at J, leaving 2 bases unmatched. CDR3 amino acids: CASGLDRGFQPQHF. CDR3 bases: TGTGCTAGTGGTTTGGACAGGGGGTTTCAGCCCCAGCATTTT.